These 21 T cell receptor beta chains were sequenced from one sample in a study of blood T cell repertoires in COVID-19. TCRdb's table, derived via immunoSEQ multiplex PCR, lists solely in-frame clones and lacks some. There are over 100,000 clones in the sample; approximately 89% occur only once, and about 9.3% lies in the top ten. The sample consisted of peripheral blood. Source of these receptors: a man aged 45-60 years with acute or convalescent COVID-19.

The chain has TRBV7-9 and TRBJ1-1, with TRBD1 matching 7 bases. The junction had 6 bases not matched to a gene; V was cut back by 8 bases and J by 0 bases. Per germline, CDR1 SEHNR and CDR2 FQNEAQ (reference sequence). The CDR3 has 14 amino acids. CDR3 sequence: CASFPTGMNTEAFF. CDR3 nucleotides: TGTGCCAGCTTTCCGACAGGGATGAACACTGAAGCTTTCTTT.

This chain uses TRBV5-1 with TRBJ2-7; D is perhaps TRBD1 (5 bases). The CDR3 length is 14 residues. Per germline, CDR1 SGHRS and CDR2 YFSETQ. The ends were cut back, 1 base at V and 5 bases at J, with 13 bases in the middle. The CDR3 protein is CASSLLQASHEQYF. CDR3 DNA: TGCGCCAGCAGCTTGTTACAGGCTTCCCACGAGCAGTACTTC. The variable domain in full, completed from reference TRBV5-1 and TRBJ2-7, reads KAGVTQTPRYLIKTRGQQVTLSCSPISGHRSVSWYQQTPGQGLQFLFEYFSETQRNKGNFPGRFSGRQFSNSRSEMNVSTLELGDSALYLCASSLLQASHEQYFGPGTRLTVT.

This chain connects TRBV11-2 to TRBJ2-5; D is possibly TRBD2 (5 bases). The V gene's germline CDR1 is SGHAT and CDR2 FQNNGV. Deletions cut 0 bases from V and 3 bases from J, with 14 bases between. The CDR3 extends over 16 amino acids. The CDR3 loop reads CASSLEMSGVKETQYF. The CDR3 bases are TGTGCCAGCAGCTTAGAAATGAGCGGAGTGAAAGAGACCCAGTACTTC.

For the CDR3, the DNA is TGTGCCACCCTTGACCGGGACAGGGACCTCTACGAGCAGTACTTC. Amino acids: CATLDRDRDLYEQYF. The genes are TRBV10-3 and TRBJ2-7; 9 bases map to TRBD1. Germline lookup yields CDR1 ENHRY and CDR2 SYGVKD. V shed 10 bases and J 3 bases; nucleotides not matched to a gene: 13. This CDR3 has 15 amino acids.

The chain links TRBV5-1 to TRBJ2-1; tentative D call: TRBD2 (5 bases). The germline CDR1 and CDR2 sequences are SGHRS and YFSETQ. CDR3 size: 13 residues. Trimming took off 0 bases at V and 9 bases at J, with 10 bases between the two ends. The CDR3 nucleotides are TGCGCCAGCAGCTTGGCTGGGAGTGGTGAGCAGTTCTTC. The encoded protein is CASSLAGSGEQFF.

J is TRBJ1-2 and V is TRBV5-4; D remains unclear. Between the trimmed V and J ends, which lost 6 bases and 4 bases, there was a span of 13 bases. There are 13 residues in the CDR3. Germline V gives CDR1 SGHNT, CDR2 YYREEE (reference sequence). The CDR3 DNA is TGTGCCAGCACAAACAGTCAAACCTATGGCTACACCTTC. It yields the protein CASTNSQTYGYTF. The variable domain in full, completed from reference TRBV5-4 and TRBJ1-2, reads ETGVTQSPTHLIKTRGQQVTLRCSSQSGHNTVSWYQQALGQGPQFIFQYYREEENGRGNFPPRFSGLQFPNYSSELNVNALELDDSALYLCASTNSQTYGYTFGSGTRLTVV.

The chain carries TRBV3-1 (or the pseudogene TRBV3-2) and TRBJ2-1, with 7 nucleotides matching TRBD1. J lost 7 bases, V lost 7 bases, and 10 bases had no gene match. In germline, CDR1 is LGHDT, CDR2 YNNKEL (reference sequence). There are 14 residues in the CDR3. The CDR3 DNA reads TGTGCCAGCACCCAGCAGGCAGGGGGAAATGAGCAGTTCTTC. Translating gives CASTQQAGGNEQFF.

This clone was counted a few times. The V gene is TRBV29-1, the J gene TRBJ2-7; 7 bases align to TRBD1. Germline lookup yields CDR1 SQVTM and CDR2 ANQGSEA. The V and J ends lost 1 base and 2 bases, in that order; junction bases with no gene match: 8. There are 15 residues in the CDR3. DNA for the CDR3: TGCAGCGTTGAAGTCGCGACGGGACAGACCTACGAGCAGTACTTC. Its protein product is CSVEVATGQTYEQYF.

The J gene is TRBJ1-4, the V gene TRBV4-1; 7 bases are a match to TRBD1. The CDR3 extends over 15 amino acids. In germline, CDR1 is MGHRA, CDR2 YSYEKL. Trimming removed 1 base from V and 8 bases from J; junction bases left unmatched: 7. The CDR3: CASSQGVQGGEKLFF. The CDR3 coding sequence is TGCGCCAGCAGCCAAGGGGTGCAGGGGGGAGAAAAACTGTTTTTT.

To note about this clone: The same CDR3 also results from other DNA sequences found in this sample. The chain couples TRBV18 to TRBJ2-6; 7 bases fit TRBD1. The CDR3 is 15 residues long. The trim removed 3 bases at V and 4 bases at J, leaving 3 bases unmatched. Germline-derived CDR1 and CDR2 are KGHSH and LQKENI. The CDR3 DNA sequence: TGTGCCAGCTCACCCACAGGGGCCGGGGCCAACGTCCTGACTTTC. Amino acid sequence: CASSPTGAGANVLTF.

This chain links TRBV5-1 with TRBJ2-3; 11 positions agree with TRBD2. Per the germline V gene, CDR1 is SGHRS and CDR2 is YFSETQ. V lost 3 bases to trimming and J lost 5 bases; unmatched junction nucleotides: 5. This CDR3 is 15 amino acids long. The CDR3 here is CASSSLAGGGDTQYF. In DNA form, the CDR3 reads TGCGCCAGCAGCTCGTTAGCGGGAGGGGGAGATACGCAGTATTTT.

The V and J genes are TRBV7-2 and TRBJ1-6; no clear D gene. V shed 5 bases and J shed 10 bases, with 15 bases lying between them. Germline CDR1 SGHTA, CDR2 FQGNSA. CDR3 length: 14 amino acids. CDR3 nucleotide sequence: TGTGCCAGCAGCCCTACTTCGGGGATCTCACCCCTCCACTTT. Translating gives CASSPTSGISPLHF.

This clone is a singleton in its sample. V gene TRBV5-8 combines with J gene TRBJ2-5, with TRBD1 matching over 7 bases. Germline V gene data show CDR1 as SGHTS and CDR2 as YDEGEE. This CDR3 has 15 amino acids. The V and J ends lost 0 bases and 6 bases, in that order; junction bases with no gene match: 8. In DNA form, the CDR3 reads TGTGCCAGCAGCTTGGGATACAGGGGAGTTAAGACCCAGTACTTC. Its translation is CASSLGYRGVKTQYF.

This chain uses TRBV5-1 with TRBJ2-3; 8 bases are a match to TRBD1. The CDR3 totals 15 residues. Germline loops: CDR1 SGHRS, CDR2 YFSETQ. The V and J ends lost 5 bases and 4 bases, in that order; junction bases with no gene match: 9. CDR3 protein: CASSLGQGLADTQYF. The CDR3 bases are TGCGCCAGCAGTCTAGGACAGGGCCTTGCAGATACGCAGTATTTT.

Here the CDR3 reads CATSDSTGELGYTF. CDR3 bases: TGTGCCACCAGTGACTCGACAGGGGAACTTGGCTACACCTTC. The rearrangement uses TRBV24-1 and TRBJ1-2, with 8 bases identical to TRBD1. The CDR3 consists of 14 residues. Germline-derived CDR1 and CDR2 are KGHDR and SFDVKD. V shed 4 bases, J shed 7 bases, and the junction held 7 bases outside the gene matches.

This rearrangement joins TRBV5-1 to TRBJ1-4; 9 nucleotides match TRBD1. In germline, CDR1 is SGHRS, CDR2 YFSETQ. The junction had 7 bases not matched to a gene; V was cut back by 2 bases and J by 5 bases. This CDR3 is 16 amino acids long. Written as DNA, the CDR3 is TGCGCCAGCAGCTTACAGGGGGCCTCAGGGAATGAAAAACTGTTTTTT. This gives the protein CASSLQGASGNEKLFF.

J is TRBJ1-1 and V is TRBV5-1; D possibly corresponds to TRBD1 (5 bases). Per germline, CDR1 SGHRS and CDR2 YFSETQ. Trimming left V 3 bases short and J 0 bases short, with 12 bases between. This CDR3 region has 15 residues. CDR3 DNA: TGCGCCAGCAGCTCACGACAGCTAATGAACACTGAAGCTTTCTTT. As protein: CASSSRQLMNTEAFF.

About this clone itself: This sample also contains other DNA sequences that code for the same CDR3. The chain carries TRBV9 and TRBJ1-2; D is possibly TRBD1 (5 bases). Trimming stripped 0 bases from V and 2 bases from J, with 5 bases between. The CDR3 spans 13 residues. CDR1 is SGDLS, CDR2 YYNGEE, per germline. The CDR3 here is CASSVGTNYGYTF. The DNA for the CDR3 is TGTGCCAGCAGCGTAGGGACAAACTATGGCTACACCTTC.

V is TRBV28 and J is TRBJ2-2; tentative D call: TRBD1 (6 bases). This CDR3 is built from 14 residues. Germline V gene data show CDR1 as MDHEN and CDR2 as SYDVKM. V shed 4 bases and J shed 6 bases, with 12 bases lying between them. In nucleotides, the CDR3 is TGTGCCAGCAGTTCAACAGGGTTTTCCGGGGAGCTGTTTTTT. Translating it yields CASSSTGFSGELFF.

CDR3 in DNA: TGTGCCAGCTCACCACGAGGGAATGAGGAAAAACTGTTTTTT. Its protein is CASSPRGNEEKLFF. The chain recombines TRBV18 with TRBJ1-4; no firm D call. The germline gives CDR1 KGHSH, CDR2 LQKENI. The CDR3 loop spans 14 amino acids. Trimming pared 1 base from V and 8 bases from J, leaving 11 bases between.

The rearrangement uses TRBV19 and TRBJ2-5; 9 bases fit TRBD1. The CDR3 sequence is 14 residues long. Trimming removed 8 bases from V and 4 bases from J; junction bases left unmatched: 8. The germline V gene has CDR1 LNHDA and CDR2 SQIVND (reference sequence). The CDR3 region has the DNA TGTGCCAGTTCTGGGGACAGGGCGGGAGAGACCCAGTACTTC. Protein: CASSGDRAGETQYF. Full variable domain (rest looked up from reference TRBV19 and TRBJ2-5): DGGITQSPKYLFRKEGQNVTLSCEQNLNHDAMYWYRQDPGQGLRLIYYSQIVNDFQKGDIAEGYSVSREKKESFPLTVTSAQKNPTAFYLCASSGDRAGETQYFGPGTRLLVL.